One sample yielded the 25 T cell receptor beta chains listed below, sequenced in a study of blood T cell repertoires in COVID-19. Profiled with immunoSEQ multiplex PCR; TCRdb holds only in-frame clones, not every one. The sample lists some 19,000 clones, over 75% occurring once. Sequenced sample: peripheral blood. These receptors originate from a man aged 80 or over with acute or convalescent COVID-19.

This clone has a single count. V is TRBV19 and J is TRBJ2-5, with 9 positions matching TRBD1. The V segment lost 6 bases and the J segment 5 bases; nucleotides outside the gene matches: 7. The CDR3 runs to 14 residues. Germline V gene sequence: CDR1 LNHDA, CDR2 SQIVND (reference sequence). The CDR3 loop reads CASSPQGAGETQYF. DNA for the CDR3: TGTGCCAGTAGCCCACAGGGGGCGGGCGAGACCCAGTACTTC.

The V call is TRBV3-1 (or the pseudogene TRBV3-2), the J call TRBJ2-7, with D hard to call. The CDR3 contains 12 residues. Deletions cut 1 base from V and 3 bases from J, with 4 bases between. Per the germline V gene, CDR1 is LGHDT and CDR2 is YNNKEL (reference sequence). The CDR3 is CASSQVIYEQYF. Written as DNA, the CDR3 is TGTGCCAGCAGCCAAGTAATCTACGAGCAGTACTTC.

The V gene is TRBV5-1, the J gene TRBJ2-1; 12 bases agree with TRBD2. Germline V gene sequence: CDR1 SGHRS, CDR2 YFSETQ. The CDR3 length is 16 residues. After removal of 0 bases from V and 7 bases from J, the junction contained 5 bases not matched to a gene. CDR3 sequence (DNA): TGCGCCAGCAGCTTGGCCCCTAGCGGGGGGGTAAATGAGCAGTTCTTC. Translating gives CASSLAPSGGVNEQFF. Using reference TRBV5-1 and TRBJ2-1 for the parts outside the CDR3, the full variable domain is KAGVTQTPRYLIKTRGQQVTLSCSPISGHRSVSWYQQTPGQGLQFLFEYFSETQRNKGNFPGRFSGRQFSNSRSEMNVSTLELGDSALYLCASSLAPSGGVNEQFFGPGTRLTVL.

Only one count was recorded for this clone. V is TRBV7-2 and J is TRBJ1-1; TRBD1 matches at 7 bases. This CDR3 contains 15 residues. Looked up from germline, CDR1 is SGHTA and CDR2 is FQGNSA. V lost 4 bases to trimming and J lost 4 bases; unmatched junction nucleotides: 9. The CDR3 coding sequence is TGTGCCAGCAGCTCAAGGGGGCCTTTAGGCACTGAAGCTTTCTTT. It is translated as CASSSRGPLGTEAFF.

This clone was seen once. The chain recombines TRBV6-5 with TRBJ1-5; D ambiguous. V lost 8 bases to trimming and J lost 2 bases, with 13 bases between them. Germline V lookup: CDR1 MNHEY, CDR2 SVGAGI. This CDR3 has 14 amino acids. This CDR3 is CASREYLGNQPQHF. In DNA form, the CDR3 reads TGTGCCAGCCGGGAATACCTTGGCAATCAGCCCCAGCATTTT.

The chain couples TRBV7-3 to TRBJ1-1; D is undetermined. The ends were cut back, 5 bases at V and 5 bases at J, with 12 bases in the middle. Germline lookup yields CDR1 SGHTA and CDR2 FQGTGA. The CDR3 runs 13 residues. CDR3 in DNA: TGTGCCAGCAGCACGCGGGCTGGGACTGAAGCTTTCTTT. Protein product: CASSTRAGTEAFF. The variable domain in full, completed from reference TRBV7-3 and TRBJ1-1, reads GAGVSQTPSNKVTEKGKYVELRCDPISGHTALYWYRQSLGQGPEFLIYFQGTGAADDSGLPNDRFFAVRPEGSVSTLKIQRTERGDSAVYLCASSTRAGTEAFFGQGTRLTVV.

The gene calls are TRBV28 and TRBJ2-2, with D maybe TRBD2 (5 bases). Looked up from germline, CDR1 is MDHEN and CDR2 is SYDVKM. The CDR3 covers 14 residues. V was trimmed by 6 bases and J by 3 bases, leaving 11 bases between them. The DNA for the CDR3 is TGTGCCAGCAGCCTCAGCGGCTACACCGGGGAGCTGTTTTTT. It encodes CASSLSGYTGELFF.

The chain employs TRBV5-4 and TRBJ2-1; D gene uncertain. This CDR3 is 15 amino acids long. V was trimmed by 4 bases and J by 3 bases, leaving 14 bases between them. Germline V gene lookup returns CDR1 SGHNT and CDR2 YYREEE (reference sequence). CDR3 coding DNA: TGTGCCAGCAGCAGAAACAAGAACAACTACAATGAGCAGTTCTTC. Amino acids: CASSRNKNNYNEQFF.

The chain couples TRBV30 to TRBJ1-5, with D hard to call. Trimming took off 2 bases at V and 6 bases at J, with 17 bases between the two ends. This CDR3 contains 15 residues. The germline V gene has CDR1 GTSNPN and CDR2 SVGIG (reference sequence). CDR3 nucleotide sequence: TGTGCCTGGAGTCCGACCCCCGTGGCAGGTCAGCCCCAGCATTTT. Translating it yields CAWSPTPVAGQPQHF.

J is TRBJ1-5 and V is TRBV28, with TRBD1 identical over 11 bases. Germline-derived CDR1 and CDR2 are MDHEN and SYDVKM. V was pared by 7 bases and J by 6 bases, with 11 bases of the junction left unmatched. The CDR3 has 16 amino acids. The CDR3 nucleotides read TGTGCCAGCAATCGGAGAGGACAGGGGGCGAGTCAGCCCCAGCATTTT. Its translation: CASNRRGQGASQPQHF.

The J gene is TRBJ1-3, the V gene TRBV4-1; no firm D call. Trimming took 3 bases from V and 0 from J, leaving 27 bases between them. Germline CDR1 is MGHRA and CDR2 is YSYEKL. The CDR3 loop spans 21 amino acids. The DNA for the CDR3 is TGCGCCAGCAGCCAGGCAAAACTACGGCAAACCAATCGGGACTCTGGAAACACCATATATTTT. It codes for CASSQAKLRQTNRDSGNTIYF.

This clone has only a few counts. This rearrangement joins TRBV5-6 to TRBJ1-2; D remains unclear. Between the trimmed V and J ends, which lost 4 bases and 2 bases, there was a span of 12 bases. This CDR3 comprises 14 residues. The germline V gene has CDR1 SGHDT and CDR2 YYEEEE. The CDR3 coding sequence is TGTGCCAGCAGCCGTGAGGATGTCAACTATGGCTACACCTTC. This gives the protein CASSREDVNYGYTF.

The rearrangement links TRBV6-5 to TRBJ1-2, with 8 bases fitting TRBD1. CDR1 MNHEY and CDR2 SVGAGI come from the germline V gene. J gave up 14 bases and V 4 bases, and 18 bases lay outside the gene matches. The CDR3 is 15 residues long. This CDR3 reads CASSSRGTGRIIGTF. In DNA form, the CDR3 reads TGTGCCAGCAGTTCCCGCGGGACAGGCCGTATTATAGGTACCTTC.

This clone has more than one count but fewer than ten. This sequence joins TRBV6-5 and TRBJ1-6, with 10 bases fitting TRBD1. Germline assignment: CDR1 MNHEY and CDR2 SVGAGI. V was clipped by 6 bases and J by 10 bases; unmatched bases: 6. This CDR3 region has 14 residues. The CDR3 sequence: CASRRGTGVSPLHF. CDR3 DNA: TGTGCCAGCAGAAGGGGGACAGGGGTCTCACCCCTCCACTTT.

CDR3 DNA sequence: TGCGCCAGCAGCCCAGGGGCACAGGGTCGCGATGGCTACACCTTC. Amino acids: CASSPGAQGRDGYTF. The gene calls are TRBV5-1 and TRBJ1-2; perhaps TRBD1 as D (6 bases). Trimming removed 4 bases from V and 6 bases from J, with 19 bases in between. The germline gives CDR1 SGHRS, CDR2 YFSETQ. The CDR3 runs 15 residues.

This rearrangement joins TRBV2 to TRBJ1-4; D is unclear. The ends were cut back, 7 bases at V and 0 bases at J, with 12 bases in the middle. In germline, CDR1 is SNHLY, CDR2 FYNNEI. The CDR3 loop spans 15 amino acids. CDR3 residues: CASTGRLATNEKLFF. DNA of the CDR3: TGTGCCAGCACAGGCAGGCTTGCAACTAATGAAAAACTGTTTTTT.

J is TRBJ1-1 and V is TRBV6-5, with D hard to call. The V end was cut by 7 bases, the J end by 1 base, with 16 bases between. The V gene's germline CDR1 is MNHEY and CDR2 SVGAGI. The CDR3 sequence is 15 residues long. The CDR3, as DNA: TGTGCCAGCACCTCCGGGAGGGCAGGGAACACTGAAGCTTTCTTT. As protein: CASTSGRAGNTEAFF.

The CDR3 sequence: CASSPQGLAGGELFF. The CDR3 DNA reads as TGTGCCAGCAGTCCTCAGGGACTAGCGGGCGGGGAGCTGTTTTTT. The chain uses TRBV3-1 (or the pseudogene TRBV3-2) and TRBJ2-2; 12 bases match TRBD2. Looked up from germline, CDR1 is LGHDT and CDR2 is YNNKEL (reference sequence). The V and J ends lost 6 bases and 7 bases, in that order; junction bases with no gene match: 6. The CDR3 runs 15 residues.

The chain couples TRBV21-1 to TRBJ2-3; TRBD1 is the table's D call, not checked against the DNA. TRBV21-1 has pseudogene status. The CDR3 has 19 amino acids. The CDR3 loop reads CASSKAPLLDRTFTDTQYF. The CDR3 DNA is TGTGCCAGCAGCAAAGCCCCACTATTAGACAGGACTTTCACAGATACGCAGTATTTT.

V and J are TRBV28 and TRBJ1-2; maybe TRBD1 (5 bases). V dropped 6 bases and J dropped 7 bases, with 18 bases sitting between them. The CDR3 totals 14 residues. The germline V gene encodes CDR1 MDHEN and CDR2 SYDVKM. The CDR3 region is CASRRNRGTVGYTF. CDR3 coding DNA: TGTGCCAGCAGGAGGAATCGGGGGACTGTTGGCTACACCTTC.

V is TRBV30 and J is TRBJ2-5, with 13 positions matching TRBD2. The CDR3 covers 15 residues. The germline CDR1 and CDR2 sequences are GTSNPN and SVGIG (reference sequence). V dropped 0 bases and J dropped 3; count of bases not matched to a gene: 1. DNA of the CDR3: TGTGCCTGGAGTGTAGGACTAGCGGGGGAAGAGACCCAGTACTTC. The encoded protein is CAWSVGLAGEETQYF.

The J gene is TRBJ1-1, the V gene TRBV30, with TRBD1 as a possible D gene (6 bases). This CDR3 comprises 13 residues. V lost 2 bases and J lost 1, with 8 bases in between. Germline values: CDR1 GTSNPN, CDR2 SVGIG (reference sequence). DNA for the CDR3: TGTGCCTGGAGTCGGACAGCGAACACTGAAGCTTTCTTT. Its translation is CAWSRTANTEAFF.

V gene TRBV4-3 combines with J gene TRBJ1-2, with TRBD1 identical over 8 bases. With 1 base clipped from V and 5 bases from J, the junction kept 6 bases outside the gene matches. Germline CDR1 and CDR2: LGHNA and YSLEER. The CDR3 loop spans 15 amino acids. DNA for the CDR3: TGCGCCAGCAGCCAAGTGGCCGGGACAGGATATGGCTACACCTTC. This encodes CASSQVAGTGYGYTF.

The chain uses TRBV5-1 and TRBJ2-7, with TRBD2 matching 9 bases. The V gene end was trimmed by 0 bases and the J gene end by 6 bases; junction bases not matched to a gene: 13. Germline CDR1 reads SGHRS; CDR2 reads YFSETQ. The CDR3 loop spans 17 amino acids. The CDR3 nucleotides read TGCGCCAGCAGCTTGGTGGGGAGCGGGGGGAAGATTGGCGAGCAGTACTTC. This codes for CASSLVGSGGKIGEQYF.

The chain carries TRBV6-2 or TRBV6-3 and TRBJ2-7, with TRBD1 as a possible D gene (5 bases). The germline V gene encodes CDR1 MNHEY and CDR2 SVGEGT. Trimming cost V 2 bases and J 3 bases, with 17 bases left between them. The CDR3 consists of 16 residues. In DNA, the CDR3 is TGTGCCAGCAGTTACCAGCAAGGGGCGGTATTCTACGAGCAGTACTTC. It encodes CASSYQQGAVFYEQYF.